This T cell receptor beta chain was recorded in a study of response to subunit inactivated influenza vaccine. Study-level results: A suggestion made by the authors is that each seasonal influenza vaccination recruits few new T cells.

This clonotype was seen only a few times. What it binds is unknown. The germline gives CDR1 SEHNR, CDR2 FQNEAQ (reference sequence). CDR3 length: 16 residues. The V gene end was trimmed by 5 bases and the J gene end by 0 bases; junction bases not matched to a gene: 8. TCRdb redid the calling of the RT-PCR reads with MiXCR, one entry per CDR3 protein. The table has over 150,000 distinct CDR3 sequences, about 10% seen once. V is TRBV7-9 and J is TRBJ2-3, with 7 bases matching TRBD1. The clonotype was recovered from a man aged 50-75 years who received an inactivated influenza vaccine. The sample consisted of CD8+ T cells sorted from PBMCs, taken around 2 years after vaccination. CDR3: CASSDHRGRSTDTQYF. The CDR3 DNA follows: TGTGCCAGCAGCGACCACAGGGGACGAAGCACAGATACGCAGTATTTT.